This T cell receptor (beta chain) was captured in a study of T cell repertoires in cytomegalovirus infection. At the level of the study: Selection of CMV epitopes for the study included recently identified HLA-C-restricted and well-studied HLA-B-restricted ones. A matching HLA type, together with CMV infection, was signaled by public TCR beta signatures. Regarding the study as a whole: Across the ex vivo response, the dominant clonotypes were HLA-C-restricted CMV-specific TCR beta clonotypes. Identification of carriers of CMV plus the relevant HLA was performed using cumulative public TCR beta family frequency.

Remarks on this clonotype: Its antigen is unidentified.

TCRdb processed the reads anew with MiXCR; each CDR3 protein has one entry. The sample contains 800,000 to 950,000 distinct CDR3 sequences, less than 35% of which appear only once. This CDR3 has 15 amino acids. V was shortened by 0 bases and J by 4 bases, with 12 bases between the two germline ends. The germline CDR1 and CDR2 sequences are LNHNV and YYDKDF (reference sequence). This specimen consisted of cultured CD8+ T cells from PBMCs, obtained from culture after CMV antigen stimulation. The chain is built from TRBV15 and TRBJ1-2, with unresolved D. The clonotype was recovered from a human donor in good health (CMV status not recorded). Some clones in this sample may be carry-over from other donors' samples. The CDR3 nucleotides read TGTGCCACCAGCAGAGATTTCGGCCAGACCTATGGCTACACCTTC. It codes for CATSRDFGQTYGYTF.